Each of the 8 T cell receptor beta chains below was sequenced from the same sample in a study of T-cell reconstitution after alpha-beta-depleted transplantation in children. Unique molecular identifiers featured in how the TCRbeta library was prepared. MiXCR, run by TCRdb on the PCR reads, gives a single entry per CDR3 protein. The sample yields about 27,000 distinct CDR3 sequences, about 5.8% seen once. Material: PBMCs, mostly from graft donor cells, obtained 180 days after TCRalphabeta/CD19-depleted stem cell transplant. These TCRs come from a male patient between 5 and 17 years old who had a stem cell transplant for acute myeloid leukemia, so the T cells may come from the graft donor.

This clonotype has ten or more counts. The rearrangement links TRBV18 to TRBJ2-5, with D unclear. The germline gives CDR1 KGHSH, CDR2 LQKENI. V lost 0 bases to trimming and J lost 7 bases, with 21 bases between them. This CDR3 contains 17 residues. DNA of the CDR3: TGTGCCAGCTCACCACCGTACCTTAAGGAGAGTAGTTGGACCCAGTACTTC. Translation: CASSPPYLKESSWTQYF.

This clonotype came up many times. The chain employs TRBV20-1 and TRBJ2-5; TRBD1 matches 8 bases. After removal of 6 bases from V and 5 bases from J, the junction contained 14 bases not matched to a gene. The CDR3 has 15 residues. From germline, CDR1 is DFQATT and CDR2 SNEGSKA (reference sequence). The CDR3: CSAAPGQAKGETQYF. DNA of the CDR3: TGCAGTGCCGCCCCGGGACAGGCTAAGGGGGAGACCCAGTACTTC.

The table lists this clonotype with a count of one. The rearrangement uses TRBV5-1 and TRBJ2-1; unclear D gene. V was trimmed by 4 bases and J by 5 bases, leaving 4 bases between them. The germline V gene has CDR1 SGHRS and CDR2 YFSETQ. This CDR3 has 11 residues. The CDR3, as DNA: TGCGCCAGCAGCGAGCACAATGAGCAGTTCTTC. As protein: CASSEHNEQFF.

Many counts were recorded for this clonotype. The chain has TRBV29-1 and TRBJ1-2; D is possibly TRBD1 (6 bases). The CDR3 is made up of 12 amino acids. Trimming stripped 7 bases from V and 2 bases from J, with 11 bases between. Germline values: CDR1 SQVTM, CDR2 ANQGSEA. The CDR3 loop is CSANQGNYGYTF. As DNA, the CDR3 is TGCAGCGCCAATCAGGGGAACTATGGCTACACCTTC.

This clonotype was counted many times. This chain uses TRBV9 with TRBJ1-2, with D unresolved. Germline values: CDR1 SGDLS, CDR2 YYNGEE. Deletions cut 3 bases from V and 4 bases from J, with 16 bases between. The length of the CDR3 is 15 residues. The CDR3 DNA follows: TGTGCCAGCAGCGAATCACTGGGCGGCGGCTATGGCTACACCTTC. Translated, it gives CASSESLGGGYGYTF.

This clonotype was counted at least ten times. The V and J genes are TRBV29-1 and TRBJ1-4; D is unresolved. CDR1 is SQVTM and CDR2 is ANQGSEA in the germline V gene. The CDR3 extends over 13 amino acids. With 4 bases removed from V and 4 bases from J, the gap between germline ends came to 10 bases. The CDR3 nucleotides read TGCAGCGTTGGCGGGTCCCTTAATGAAAAACTGTTTTTT. It codes for CSVGGSLNEKLFF.

The chain joins TRBV24-1 to TRBJ2-3; maybe TRBD1 (5 bases). The CDR3 has 15 amino acids. Germline assignment: CDR1 KGHDR and CDR2 SFDVKD. The CDR3 reads CGASEYRSGTDTQYF. In DNA form, the CDR3 reads TGTGGCGCCAGTGAATACAGGTCCGGCACAGATACGCAGTATTTT.

This clonotype has a count of ten or more. V gene TRBV28 combines with J gene TRBJ1-2; 7 bases align to TRBD1. Germline CDR1 reads MDHEN; CDR2 reads SYDVKM. The CDR3 consists of 14 residues. Trimming cost V 5 bases and J 4 bases; bases outside gene matches: 7. CDR3: CASSTPGTAYGYTF. CDR3 sequence (DNA): TGTGCCAGCAGTACGCCCGGGACAGCCTATGGCTACACCTTC.